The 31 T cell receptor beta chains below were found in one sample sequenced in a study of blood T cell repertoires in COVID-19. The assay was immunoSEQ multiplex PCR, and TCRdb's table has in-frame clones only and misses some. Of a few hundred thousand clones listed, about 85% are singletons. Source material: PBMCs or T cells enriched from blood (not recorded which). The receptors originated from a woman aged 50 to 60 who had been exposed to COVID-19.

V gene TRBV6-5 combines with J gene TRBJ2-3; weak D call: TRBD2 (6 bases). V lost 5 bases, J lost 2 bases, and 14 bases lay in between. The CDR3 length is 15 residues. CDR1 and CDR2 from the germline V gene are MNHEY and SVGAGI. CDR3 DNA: TGTGCCAGCAGTAGGCGTGGGGGGTACACAGATACGCAGTATTTT. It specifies CASSRRGGYTDTQYF.

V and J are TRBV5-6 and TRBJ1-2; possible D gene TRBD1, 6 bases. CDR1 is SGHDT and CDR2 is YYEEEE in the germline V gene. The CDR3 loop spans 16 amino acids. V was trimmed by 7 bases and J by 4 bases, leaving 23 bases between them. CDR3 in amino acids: CASSFLTGLGGYGYTF. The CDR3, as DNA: TGTGCCAGCTCCTTTCTCACAGGGCTTGGGGGCTATGGCTACACCTTC.

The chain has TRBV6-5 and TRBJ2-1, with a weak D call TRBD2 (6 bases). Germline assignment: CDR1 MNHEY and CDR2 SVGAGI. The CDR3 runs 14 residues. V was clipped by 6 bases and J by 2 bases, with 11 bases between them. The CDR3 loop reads CASRPGDAYNEQFF. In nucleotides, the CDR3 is TGTGCCAGCAGGCCGGGGGACGCCTACAATGAGCAGTTCTTC.

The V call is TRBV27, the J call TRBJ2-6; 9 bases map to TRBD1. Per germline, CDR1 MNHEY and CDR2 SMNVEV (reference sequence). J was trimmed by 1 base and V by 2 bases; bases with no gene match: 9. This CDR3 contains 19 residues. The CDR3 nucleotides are TGTGCCAGCAGTTTACTCCCGGGACAGGGAGGGTCTGGGGCCAACGTCCTGACTTTC. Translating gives CASSLLPGQGGSGANVLTF. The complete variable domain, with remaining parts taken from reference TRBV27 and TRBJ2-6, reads EAQVTQNPRYLITVTGKKLTVTCSQNMNHEYMSWYRQDPGLGLRQIYYSMNVEVTDKGDVPEGYKVSRKEKRNFPLILESPSPNQTSLYFCASSLLPGQGGSGANVLTFGAGSRLTVL.

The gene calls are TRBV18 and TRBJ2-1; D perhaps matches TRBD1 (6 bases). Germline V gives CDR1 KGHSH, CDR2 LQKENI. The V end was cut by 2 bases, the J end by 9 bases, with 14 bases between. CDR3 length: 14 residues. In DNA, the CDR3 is TGTGCCAGCTCACCAGGGACATCCTTGGGTGAGCAGTTCTTC. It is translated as CASSPGTSLGEQFF.

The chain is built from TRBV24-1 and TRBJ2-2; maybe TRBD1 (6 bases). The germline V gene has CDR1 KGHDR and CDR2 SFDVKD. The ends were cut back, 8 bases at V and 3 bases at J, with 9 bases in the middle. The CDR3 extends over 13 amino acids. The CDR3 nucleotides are TGTGCCACCACCGACAGGTACACCGGGGAGCTGTTTTTT. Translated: CATTDRYTGELFF.

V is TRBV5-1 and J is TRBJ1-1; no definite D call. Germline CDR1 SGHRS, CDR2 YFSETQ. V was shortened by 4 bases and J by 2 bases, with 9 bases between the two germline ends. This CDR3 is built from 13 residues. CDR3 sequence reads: CASSQALNTEAFF. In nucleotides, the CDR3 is TGCGCCAGCAGCCAGGCCCTAAACACTGAAGCTTTCTTT.

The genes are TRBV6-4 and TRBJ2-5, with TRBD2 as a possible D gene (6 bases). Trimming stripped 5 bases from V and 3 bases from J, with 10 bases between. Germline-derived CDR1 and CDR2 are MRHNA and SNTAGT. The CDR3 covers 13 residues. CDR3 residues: CASSPSGEETQYF. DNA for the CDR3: TGTGCCAGCAGTCCATCGGGGGAAGAGACCCAGTACTTC.

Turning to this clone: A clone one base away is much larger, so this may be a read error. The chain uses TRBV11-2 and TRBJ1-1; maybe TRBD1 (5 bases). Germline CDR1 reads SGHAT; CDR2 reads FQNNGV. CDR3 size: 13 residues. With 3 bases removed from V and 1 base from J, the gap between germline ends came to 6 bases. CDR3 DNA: TGTGCCAGCAGCTTCGGACAGAACACTGAAGCTTTCTTT. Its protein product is CASSFGQNTEAFF. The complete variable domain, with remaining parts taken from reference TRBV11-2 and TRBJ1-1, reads EAGVAQSPRYKIIEKRQSVAFWCNPISGHATLYWYQQILGQGPKLLIQFQNNGVVDDSQLPKDRFSAERLKGVDSTLKIQPAKLEDSAVYLCASSFGQNTEAFFGQGTRLTVV.

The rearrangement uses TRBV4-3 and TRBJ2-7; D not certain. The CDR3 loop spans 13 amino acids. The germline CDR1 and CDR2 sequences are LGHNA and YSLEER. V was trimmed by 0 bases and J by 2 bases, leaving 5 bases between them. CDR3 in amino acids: CASSQEETYEQYF. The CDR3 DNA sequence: TGCGCCAGCAGCCAAGAAGAGACCTACGAGCAGTACTTC.

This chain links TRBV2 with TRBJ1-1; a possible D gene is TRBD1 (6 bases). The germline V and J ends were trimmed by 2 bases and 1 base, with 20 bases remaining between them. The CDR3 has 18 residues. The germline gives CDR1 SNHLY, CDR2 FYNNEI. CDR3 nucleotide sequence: TGTGCCAGCAGTGAATTTGCTCCGAGGGGGTCTGCGAACACTGAAGCTTTCTTT. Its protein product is CASSEFAPRGSANTEAFF.

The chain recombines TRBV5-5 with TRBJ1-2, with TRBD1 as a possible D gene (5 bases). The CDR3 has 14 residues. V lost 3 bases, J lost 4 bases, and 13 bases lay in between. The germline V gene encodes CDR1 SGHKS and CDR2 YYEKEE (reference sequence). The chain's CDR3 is CASSWGDSVYGYTF. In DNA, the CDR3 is TGTGCCAGCAGCTGGGGGGATTCAGTCTATGGCTACACCTTC.

The CDR3 sequence is CASSETPGQGNGYTF. CDR3 coding DNA: TGTGCCAGCAGTGAAACTCCGGGACAGGGTAATGGCTACACCTTC. This chain uses TRBV6-1 with TRBJ1-2, with 9 bases that match TRBD1. Germline trimming cut 2 bases from V and 6 bases from J; bases unmatched to any gene: 7. The germline V gene encodes CDR1 MNHNS and CDR2 SASEGT. The CDR3 is 15 residues long.

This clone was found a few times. In nucleotides, the CDR3 is TGTGCCAGTAGTATAGCAGGACAGGGGGAGTACGAGCAGTACTTC. It specifies CASSIAGQGEYEQYF. The chain links TRBV19 to TRBJ2-7; 10 bases are a match to TRBD1. V trimming: 1 base; J trimming: 4 bases; junction bases outside the gene matches: 4. This CDR3 region has 15 residues. Germline V gene data show CDR1 as LNHDA and CDR2 as SQIVND (reference sequence).

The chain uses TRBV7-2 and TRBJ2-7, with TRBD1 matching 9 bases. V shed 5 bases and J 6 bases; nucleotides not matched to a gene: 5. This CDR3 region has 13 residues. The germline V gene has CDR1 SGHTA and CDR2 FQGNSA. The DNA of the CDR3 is TGTGCCAGCAGCAGTGGACAGGGGCTCGAGCAGTACTTC. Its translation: CASSSGQGLEQYF.

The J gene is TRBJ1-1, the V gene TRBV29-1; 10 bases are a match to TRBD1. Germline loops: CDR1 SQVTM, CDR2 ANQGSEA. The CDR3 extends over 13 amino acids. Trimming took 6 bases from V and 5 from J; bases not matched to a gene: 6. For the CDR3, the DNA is TGCAGCGTGAAACGGGACAGGGGAACTGAAGCTTTCTTT. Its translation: CSVKRDRGTEAFF.

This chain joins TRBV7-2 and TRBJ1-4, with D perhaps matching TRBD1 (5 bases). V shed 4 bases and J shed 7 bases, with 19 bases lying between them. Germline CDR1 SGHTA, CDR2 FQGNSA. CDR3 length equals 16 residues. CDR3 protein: CASSWGGRGSGEKLFF. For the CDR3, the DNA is TGTGCCAGCAGCTGGGGGGGGAGGGGATCCGGTGAAAAACTGTTTTTT.

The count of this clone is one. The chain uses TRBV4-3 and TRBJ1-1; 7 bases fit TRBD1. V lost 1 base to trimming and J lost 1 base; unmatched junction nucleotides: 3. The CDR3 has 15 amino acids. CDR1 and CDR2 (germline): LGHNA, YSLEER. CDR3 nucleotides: TGCGCCAGCAGCCAAGTCAGGGGGAAGAACACTGAAGCTTTCTTT. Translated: CASSQVRGKNTEAFF.

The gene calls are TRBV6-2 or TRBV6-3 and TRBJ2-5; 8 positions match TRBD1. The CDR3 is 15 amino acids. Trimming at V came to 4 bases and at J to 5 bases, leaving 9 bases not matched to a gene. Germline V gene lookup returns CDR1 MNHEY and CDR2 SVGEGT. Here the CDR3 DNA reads TGTGCCAGCAGTTTTCTGACAGGGGCTGGGGAGACCCAGTACTTC. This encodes CASSFLTGAGETQYF.

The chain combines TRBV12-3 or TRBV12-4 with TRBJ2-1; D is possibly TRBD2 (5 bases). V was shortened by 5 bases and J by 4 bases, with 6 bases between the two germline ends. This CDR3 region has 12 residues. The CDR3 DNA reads TGTGCCAGCAGTCGGGGTTACAATGAGCAGTTCTTC. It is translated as CASSRGYNEQFF.

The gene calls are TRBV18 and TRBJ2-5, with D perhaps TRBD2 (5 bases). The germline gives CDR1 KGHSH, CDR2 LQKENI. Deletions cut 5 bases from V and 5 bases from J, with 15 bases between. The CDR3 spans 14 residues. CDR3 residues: CASSSGILRETQYF. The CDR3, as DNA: TGTGCCAGCTCATCCGGGATCCTACGGGAGACCCAGTACTTC. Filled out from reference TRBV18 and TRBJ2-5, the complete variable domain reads NAGVMQNPRHLVRRRGQEARLRCSPMKGHSHVYWYRQLPEEGLKFMVYLQKENIIDESGMPKERFSAEFPKEGPSILRIQQVVRGDSAAYFCASSSGILRETQYFGPGTRLLVL.

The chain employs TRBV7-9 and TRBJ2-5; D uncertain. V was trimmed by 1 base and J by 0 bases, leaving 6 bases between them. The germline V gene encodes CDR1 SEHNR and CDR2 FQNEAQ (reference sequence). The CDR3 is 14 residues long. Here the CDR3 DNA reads TGTGCCAGCAGCTTAGGAGGAAACCAAGAGACCCAGTACTTC. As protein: CASSLGGNQETQYF.

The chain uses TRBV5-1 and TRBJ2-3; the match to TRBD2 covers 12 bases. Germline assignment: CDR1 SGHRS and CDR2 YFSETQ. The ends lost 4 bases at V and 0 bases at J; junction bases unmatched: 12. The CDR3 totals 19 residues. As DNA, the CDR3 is TGCGCCAGCAGCCGAGGTGGACTAGCGGGAACAACTAGCACAGATACGCAGTATTTT. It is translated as CASSRGGLAGTTSTDTQYF.

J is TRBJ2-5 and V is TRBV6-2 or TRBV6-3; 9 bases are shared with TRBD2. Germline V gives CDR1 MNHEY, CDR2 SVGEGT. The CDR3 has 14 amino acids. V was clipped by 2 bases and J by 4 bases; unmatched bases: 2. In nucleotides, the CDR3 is TGTGCCAGCAGTTACGGGACTAGCTCAGAGACCCAGTACTTC. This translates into CASSYGTSSETQYF.

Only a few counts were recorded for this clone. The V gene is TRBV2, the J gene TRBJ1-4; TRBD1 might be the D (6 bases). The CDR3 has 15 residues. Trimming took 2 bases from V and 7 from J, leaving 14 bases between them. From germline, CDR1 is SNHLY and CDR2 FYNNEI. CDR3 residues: CASSELYPDSEKLFF. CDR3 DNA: TGTGCCAGCAGTGAACTCTACCCGGACAGTGAAAAACTGTTTTTT.

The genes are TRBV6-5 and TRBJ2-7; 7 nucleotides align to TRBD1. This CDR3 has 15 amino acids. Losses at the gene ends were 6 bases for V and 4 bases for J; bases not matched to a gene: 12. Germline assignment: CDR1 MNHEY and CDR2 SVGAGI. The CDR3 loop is CASSPRTGTPYEQYF. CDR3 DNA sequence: TGTGCCAGCAGCCCCCGGACAGGAACCCCATACGAGCAGTACTTC.

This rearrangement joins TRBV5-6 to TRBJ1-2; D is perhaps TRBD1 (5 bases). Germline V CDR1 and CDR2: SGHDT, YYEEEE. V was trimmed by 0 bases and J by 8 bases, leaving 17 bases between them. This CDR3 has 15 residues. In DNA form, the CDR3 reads TGTGCCAGCAGCTTGGTAAGGGCAGGGTCAGGAGGCTACACCTTC. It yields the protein CASSLVRAGSGGYTF.

DNA of the CDR3: TGTGCCAGCAGGGCAGGGTTGAACACTGAAGCTTTCTTT. This gives the protein CASRAGLNTEAFF. V is TRBV6-4 and J is TRBJ1-1; a weak D match, TRBD1 (5 bases). The ends were cut back, 6 bases at V and 0 bases at J, with 8 bases in the middle. From germline, CDR1 is MRHNA and CDR2 SNTAGT. The CDR3 length is 13 residues.

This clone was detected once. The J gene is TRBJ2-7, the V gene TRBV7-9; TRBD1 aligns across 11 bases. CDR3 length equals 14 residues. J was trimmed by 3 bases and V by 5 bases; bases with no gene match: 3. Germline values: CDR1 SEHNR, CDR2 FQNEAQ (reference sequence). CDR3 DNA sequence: TGTGCCAGCAGCCAGGACAGGGGGCTCTACGAGCAGTACTTC. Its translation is CASSQDRGLYEQYF.

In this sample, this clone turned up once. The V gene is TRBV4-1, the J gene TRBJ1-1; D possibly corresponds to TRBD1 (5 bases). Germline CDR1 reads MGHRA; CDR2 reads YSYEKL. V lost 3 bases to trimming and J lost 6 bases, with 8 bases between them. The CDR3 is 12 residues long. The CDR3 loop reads CASSHPGAEAFF. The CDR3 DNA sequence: TGCGCCAGCAGCCACCCGGGGGCTGAAGCTTTCTTT.

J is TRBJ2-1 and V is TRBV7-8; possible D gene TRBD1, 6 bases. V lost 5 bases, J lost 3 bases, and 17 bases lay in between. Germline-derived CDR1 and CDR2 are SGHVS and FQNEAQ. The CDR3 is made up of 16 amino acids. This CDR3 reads CASSRLTGYYYNEQFF. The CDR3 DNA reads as TGTGCCAGCAGCCGCCTGACAGGATATTACTACAATGAGCAGTTCTTC.